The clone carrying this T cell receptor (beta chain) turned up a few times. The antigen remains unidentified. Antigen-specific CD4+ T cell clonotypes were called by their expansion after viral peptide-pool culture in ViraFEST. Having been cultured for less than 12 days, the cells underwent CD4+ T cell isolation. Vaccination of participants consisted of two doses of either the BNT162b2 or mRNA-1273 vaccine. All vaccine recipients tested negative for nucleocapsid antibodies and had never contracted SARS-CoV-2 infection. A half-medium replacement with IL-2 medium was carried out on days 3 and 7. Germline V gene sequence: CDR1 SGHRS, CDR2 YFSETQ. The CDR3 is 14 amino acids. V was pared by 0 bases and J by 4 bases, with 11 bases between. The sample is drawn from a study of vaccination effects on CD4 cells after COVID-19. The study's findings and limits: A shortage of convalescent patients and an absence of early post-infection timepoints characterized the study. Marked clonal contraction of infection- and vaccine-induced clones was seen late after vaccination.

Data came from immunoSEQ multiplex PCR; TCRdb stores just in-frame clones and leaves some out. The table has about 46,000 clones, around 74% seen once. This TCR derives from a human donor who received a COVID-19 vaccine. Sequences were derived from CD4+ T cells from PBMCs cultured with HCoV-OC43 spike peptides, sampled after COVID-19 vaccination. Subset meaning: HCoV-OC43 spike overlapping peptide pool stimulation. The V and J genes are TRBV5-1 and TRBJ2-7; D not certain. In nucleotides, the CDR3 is TGCGCCAGCAGCTTGGAAATGGGTGGATACGAGCAGTACTTC. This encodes CASSLEMGGYEQYF.